Each of the 25 T cell receptor beta chains below was sequenced from the same sample in a study of TIL therapy for anti-PD-1-resistant metastatic lung cancer. Time point meaning: pre-treatment sample, taken before nivolumab and TIL therapy. Pleural nodules or supraclavicular lymph nodes made up most of the excised metastases sampled. The immunoSEQ assay was v3. TCRdb's table, derived via immunoSEQ multiplex PCR, lists solely in-frame clones and lacks some. The profile shows about 26,000 clones, approximately 63% of them singletons. This specimen was tumor tissue, taken at baseline. The receptors originated from a woman between 30 and 80 years old with non-small cell lung cancer.

The chain couples TRBV27 to TRBJ2-7; 12 nucleotides line up with TRBD2. After removal of 6 bases from V and 3 bases from J, the junction contained 9 bases not matched to a gene. The CDR3 has 16 amino acids. The germline CDR1 and CDR2 sequences are MNHEY and SMNVEV (reference sequence). CDR3 loop: CASRDGGTSGYYEQYF. CDR3 nucleotide sequence: TGTGCCAGCAGAGACGGAGGGACTAGCGGGTACTACGAGCAGTACTTC.

This clone has more than one count but fewer than ten. The rearrangement links TRBV6-5 to TRBJ1-3; 8 positions match TRBD1. With 4 bases clipped from V and 3 bases from J, the junction kept 5 bases outside the gene matches. In germline, CDR1 is MNHEY, CDR2 SVGAGI. This CDR3 region has 15 residues. The CDR3 region is CASSSQGAGGNTIYF. The CDR3 region has the DNA TGTGCCAGCAGTTCCCAGGGGGCTGGTGGAAACACCATATATTTT.

The DNA of the CDR3 is TGTGCCAGCAGCTCGGGTTTAAACTATGGCTACACCTTC. It codes for CASSSGLNYGYTF. V is TRBV11-2 and J is TRBJ1-2; no firm D call. Germline V CDR1 and CDR2: SGHAT, FQNNGV. V lost 4 bases, J lost 2 bases, and 8 bases lay in between. This CDR3 has 13 residues.

The rearrangement links TRBV29-1 to TRBJ2-7, with 10 bases identical to TRBD2. The CDR3 is 13 amino acids. CDR1 and CDR2 (germline): SQVTM, ANQGSEA. Trimming cost V 5 bases and J 3 bases; bases outside gene matches: 4. The chain's CDR3 is CSVRTSGDYEQYF. The CDR3, as DNA: TGCAGCGTTCGGACTAGCGGAGACTACGAGCAGTACTTC.

The J gene is TRBJ1-2, the V gene TRBV29-1, with 9 bases fitting TRBD1. V gave up 4 bases and J gave up 4 bases; unmatched junction bases: 4. Per the germline V gene, CDR1 is SQVTM and CDR2 is ANQGSEA. This CDR3 has 13 amino acids. The CDR3 here is CSVVGTGSYGYTF. CDR3 nucleotides: TGCAGCGTTGTGGGGACAGGGTCCTATGGCTACACCTTC.

The rearrangement links TRBV6-1 to TRBJ2-7; 10 nucleotides agree with TRBD2. Per the germline V gene, CDR1 is MNHNS and CDR2 is SASEGT. The trim removed 3 bases at V and 6 bases at J, leaving 8 bases unmatched. The CDR3 runs 15 residues. This CDR3 reads CASSESGRAFGEQYF. CDR3 sequence (DNA): TGTGCCAGCAGTGAGAGCGGGAGGGCCTTTGGCGAGCAGTACTTC.

Sample share makes this clone large. The V gene is TRBV2, the J gene TRBJ2-7; D ambiguous. The CDR3 sequence is 14 residues long. Trimming took 7 bases from V and 0 from J, leaving 13 bases between them. Germline values: CDR1 SNHLY, CDR2 FYNNEI. CDR3 DNA sequence: TGTGCCAGCAAGGCGGTCGGCAGCTCCTACGAGCAGTACTTC. It specifies CASKAVGSSYEQYF.

The V gene is TRBV2, the J gene TRBJ2-1; TRBD1 might be the D (6 bases). CDR1 and CDR2 (germline): SNHLY, FYNNEI. This CDR3 has 18 residues. The germline V and J ends were trimmed by 5 bases and 1 base, with 21 bases remaining between them. The CDR3 sequence: CASSLGQNRFRSYNEQFF. The CDR3 DNA reads as TGTGCCAGCAGTCTTGGACAGAATCGGTTTAGGTCCTACAATGAGCAGTTCTTC.

In regard to this clone: Other DNA sequences of this sample code for an identical CDR3. V gene TRBV19 combines with J gene TRBJ2-7; D may be TRBD1 or TRBD2 (5 bases each). The germline V gene has CDR1 LNHDA and CDR2 SQIVND (reference sequence). There are 13 residues in the CDR3. Trimming took off 5 bases at V and 2 bases at J, with 10 bases between the two ends. The CDR3 coding sequence is TGTGCCAGTAGTCGGGACCGAGCCTACGAGCAGTACTTC. The encoded protein is CASSRDRAYEQYF.

The chain is built from TRBV10-1 and TRBJ2-2, with 8 nucleotides matching TRBD2. The V gene end was trimmed by 3 bases and the J gene end by 4 bases; junction bases not matched to a gene: 1. CDR1 and CDR2 (germline): WNHNN, SYGVQD (reference sequence). The CDR3 spans 14 residues. The CDR3 DNA reads as TGCGCCAGCAGTGATAGCGGGATCACCGGGGAGCTGTTTTTT. Translating gives CASSDSGITGELFF.

The chain combines TRBV5-4 with TRBJ1-2, with D maybe TRBD1 (5 bases). The CDR3 covers 15 residues. Trimming took 1 base from V and 3 from J, leaving 13 bases between them. Germline values: CDR1 SGHNT, CDR2 YYREEE (reference sequence). The CDR3 loop reads CASSLNGGIDYGYTF. The CDR3, as DNA: TGTGCCAGCAGCTTGAACGGGGGTATCGACTATGGCTACACCTTC.

V usage is TRBV11-2 and J usage is TRBJ1-2, with D possibly being TRBD1 (5 bases). The germline V gene encodes CDR1 SGHAT and CDR2 FQNNGV. Deletions cut 5 bases from V and 8 bases from J, with 18 bases between. The CDR3 is 14 amino acids. The CDR3 sequence is CASSKEGLRGGYTF. DNA for the CDR3: TGTGCCAGCAGCAAGGAAGGCCTCCGGGGGGGCTACACCTTC.

This clone is judged medium-sized. The chain couples TRBV25-1 to TRBJ2-3; 8 bases match TRBD2. This CDR3 has 14 residues. The junction had 5 bases not matched to a gene; V was cut back by 5 bases and J by 4 bases. Germline V lookup: CDR1 MGHDK, CDR2 SYGVNS. In DNA, the CDR3 is TGTGCCAGCAGTCGGCAAGCGGGAGCAGATACGCAGTATTTT. Encoded protein: CASSRQAGADTQYF.

The chain uses TRBV5-4 and TRBJ2-3; D remains ambiguous. Germline CDR1 is SGHNT and CDR2 is YYREEE (reference sequence). This CDR3 region has 15 residues. Trimming cost V 2 bases and J 0 bases, with 10 bases left between them. CDR3 bases: TGTGCCAGCAGCTTTGGGTCGGCGAGCACAGATACGCAGTATTTT. Residues: CASSFGSASTDTQYF.

V and J are TRBV9 and TRBJ2-5; D uncertain. Deletions cut 3 bases from V and 1 base from J, with 10 bases between. CDR1 SGDLS and CDR2 YYNGEE come from the germline V gene. The CDR3 has 14 amino acids. This chain's CDR3 is CASSASQVQETQYF. CDR3 DNA: TGTGCCAGCAGCGCCTCGCAGGTCCAAGAGACCCAGTACTTC. The variable domain in full, with the rest retrieved from reference TRBV9 and TRBJ2-5, is DSGVTQTPKHLITATGQRVTLRCSPRSGDLSVYWYQQSLDQGLQFLIQYYNGEERAKGNILERFSAQQFPDLHSELNLSSLELGDSALYFCASSASQVQETQYFGPGTRLLVL.

This clone was seen only a few times. The chain employs TRBV27 and TRBJ2-7; 8 bases map to TRBD2. Germline V gene data show CDR1 as MNHEY and CDR2 as SMNVEV (reference sequence). The V and J ends lost 5 bases and 6 bases, in that order; junction bases with no gene match: 9. The CDR3 covers 14 residues. CDR3 nucleotides: TGTGCCAGCAGTACCCGGGGGGGTAACTCCGAGCAGTACTTC. This sequence encodes CASSTRGGNSEQYF.

The chain has TRBV5-1 and TRBJ2-1; 8 bases line up with TRBD2. The V and J ends lost 2 bases and 6 bases, in that order; junction bases with no gene match: 4. Germline V gene lookup returns CDR1 SGHRS and CDR2 YFSETQ. There are 14 residues in the CDR3. The CDR3 nucleotides read TGCGCCAGCAGCTTAACTAGCGGAAGCAATGAGCAGTTCTTC. Its translation: CASSLTSGSNEQFF.

This clone turned up a few times. The rearrangement uses TRBV7-7 and TRBJ2-7; possibly TRBD2 for D (6 bases). The V and J ends lost 5 bases and 5 bases respectively, with 13 bases between them. The CDR3 covers 13 residues. Germline V gene sequence: CDR1 SSHAT, CDR2 FNYEAQ (reference sequence). The CDR3 here is CASSQSSVHEQYF. The CDR3 nucleotides read TGTGCCAGCAGCCAATCTAGCGTCCACGAGCAGTACTTC.

V is TRBV27 and J is TRBJ2-1; tentatively, D is TRBD1 or TRBD2 (5 bases each). CDR1 is MNHEY and CDR2 is SMNVEV in the germline V gene (reference sequence). The CDR3 is 15 residues long. Trimming took 7 bases from V and 4 from J, leaving 17 bases between them. CDR3 in DNA: TGTGCCAGCACCGTGGGGGATCCCTCATACAATGAGCAGTTCTTC. It specifies CASTVGDPSYNEQFF.

The chain joins TRBV4-2 to TRBJ1-2, with TRBD1 matching 7 bases. From germline, CDR1 is LGHNA and CDR2 YNFKEQ. Trimming cost V 3 bases and J 3 bases; bases outside gene matches: 4. The CDR3 totals 14 residues. The CDR3 region has the DNA TGTGCCAGCAGCCATGGACAGGCCGACTATGGCTACACCTTC. It translates to CASSHGQADYGYTF.

The chain uses TRBV19 and TRBJ1-2, with a weak D call TRBD1 (6 bases). V was shortened by 6 bases and J by 4 bases, with 12 bases between the two germline ends. The CDR3 extends over 13 amino acids. Germline CDR1 LNHDA, CDR2 SQIVND (reference sequence). This CDR3 is CASSVQGSYGYTF. The DNA of the CDR3 is TGTGCCAGTAGCGTACAGGGTAGCTATGGCTACACCTTC.

This clone turned up a few times. The V gene is TRBV7-2, the J gene TRBJ2-2; TRBD2 is a possible D gene (6 bases). Trimming cost V 3 bases and J 6 bases, with 17 bases left between them. The CDR3 spans 16 residues. Per the germline V gene, CDR1 is SGHTA and CDR2 is FQGNSA. In DNA, the CDR3 is TGTGCCAGCAGCTTCGGTGCGGGGCGAGGTTCCGGGGAGCTGTTTTTT. The encoded protein is CASSFGAGRGSGELFF.

The chain couples TRBV10-3 to TRBJ2-1; 9 nucleotides match TRBD2. Losses at the gene ends were 6 bases for V and 8 bases for J; bases not matched to a gene: 8. The CDR3 totals 14 residues. Germline assignment: CDR1 ENHRY and CDR2 SYGVKD. The CDR3 sequence is CAIRTSGVGDEQFF. DNA of the CDR3: TGTGCCATCAGGACTAGCGGAGTGGGGGATGAGCAGTTCTTC.

In its sample, this clone ranks as medium-sized (0.01 to 0.1%). The chain combines TRBV6-5 with TRBJ1-1; D call uncertain. The CDR3 sequence is 15 residues long. Germline loops: CDR1 MNHEY, CDR2 SVGAGI. The V gene lost 1 base and the J gene lost 4 bases, with 13 bases spanning the gap. This CDR3 reads CASSYLRSPPTEAFF. In DNA form, the CDR3 reads TGTGCCAGCAGTTACTTAAGGTCTCCGCCCACTGAAGCTTTCTTT.

In its sample, this clone is medium-sized (0.01 to 0.1%). This chain joins TRBV18 and TRBJ1-2, with 12 bases that match TRBD1. Germline V CDR1 and CDR2: KGHSH, LQKENI. The CDR3 length is 15 residues. The V segment lost 3 bases and the J segment 7 bases; nucleotides outside the gene matches: 6. This CDR3 is CASSPTGTGGSGYTF. In DNA, the CDR3 is TGTGCCAGCTCACCCACCGGGACAGGGGGCTCTGGCTACACCTTC.